Listed below are T cell receptor beta chains from one sample, sequenced in a study of blood T cell repertoires in COVID-19. Clones were read by immunoSEQ multiplex PCR, and TCRdb kept only the in-frame ones, dropping some. The sample contains 110,000 to 150,000 clones, about four fifths of which appear only once. Sequenced: peripheral blood. The receptors were sampled from a human donor in a cohort sampled during active COVID-19. Each CDR3 is given with its conserved first and last residue. Fields, in order: CDR3 DNA, CDR3 protein, D gene, J gene, clone size, V gene. A D gene is named only where the DNA matches it firmly. The listing skips clone size in some rows; elsewhere it reads once, few, many or a size class.

TGTGCCAGCAGCCAGGAGGCTTCCTACGAGCAGTACTTC CASSQEASYEQYF . TRBJ2-7 once TRBV3-1/TRBV3-2
TGTGCCAGCAGCTTAGAGGGTAACAGGGCTGGGGCCAACGTCCTGACTTTC CASSLEGNRAGANVLTF . TRBJ2-6 . TRBV7-9
TGCGCCAGCCGTAGGACAGCGAACACTGAAGCTTTCTTT CASRRTANTEAFF . TRBJ1-1 few TRBV10-2
TGTGCCAGCAGCTACGGACAGGGGGCCTTGGGCTACACCTTC CASSYGQGALGYTF TRBD1 TRBJ1-2 . TRBV11-1
TGTGCCAGCAGCAGGTACCGGGACAGGGGATACGAGCAGTACTTC CASSRYRDRGYEQYF . TRBJ2-7 . TRBV21-1
TGTGCCAGCAGTTATACAGGGCAAGAGACCCAGTACTTC CASSYTGQETQYF . TRBJ2-5 . TRBV6-2/TRBV6-3
TGTGCCAGCAGCTTTCGACCACGGACTAGCGGCACGAGTAGCACAGATACGCAGTATTTT CASSFRPRTSGTSSTDTQYF TRBD2 TRBJ2-3 . TRBV6-2/TRBV6-3
TGTGCCAGCAGTGGGGGGAGCGGGACGCTCACCTACAATGAGCAGTTCTTC CASSGGSGTLTYNEQFF TRBD2 TRBJ2-1 . TRBV6-1
TGTGCCAGCAGTTACGTCGGGGAGCAGTACTTC CASSYVGEQYF . TRBJ2-7 . TRBV6-2/TRBV6-3
TGTGCCAGCAGTCCCCAACTCGGCTACGAGCAGTACTTC CASSPQLGYEQYF . TRBJ2-7 . TRBV28
TGTGCCAGCAGTTACTTGTCAGGGGGTGAGTACGAGCAGTACTTC CASSYLSGGEYEQYF TRBD1 TRBJ2-7 . TRBV6-5
TGTGCCAGCTCAAAGGACAGGGGCCTCTACGAGCAGTACTTC CASSKDRGLYEQYF TRBD1 TRBJ2-7 . TRBV18
TGTGCCAGCAGCGTAGGTACCGGGGGTGGGTTGGTGGATACGCAGTATTTT CASSVGTGGGLVDTQYF . TRBJ2-3 . TRBV9
TGCGCCAGCAGCCCGCAAGGGGGGGGTAATGAAAAACTGTTTTTT CASSPQGGGNEKLFF . TRBJ1-4 . TRBV5-1
TGCGCCAGCAGCCACTCTAGCGGGAGCGGTATCACCGGGGAGCTGTTTTTT CASSHSSGSGITGELFF TRBD2 TRBJ2-2 . TRBV5-1
TGTGCCAGCAGCTTCTCCTCTGGGGCCAACGTCCTGACTTTC CASSFSSGANVLTF . TRBJ2-6 . TRBV11-2
TGTGCCAGCAGTTTACGGCGGGAAAGCTCCTACGAGCAGTACTTC CASSLRRESSYEQYF . TRBJ2-7 . TRBV27
TGTGCCAGCAGCCAAACAGGTCTTTACTCTGGAAACACCATATATTTT CASSQTGLYSGNTIYF . TRBJ1-3 . TRBV3-1/TRBV3-2
TGTGCCACCACGTCGGGCGGCGGGCAGCCCCAGCATTTT CATTSGGGQPQHF . TRBJ1-5 . TRBV6-5
TGCGCCAGCAGCCAAGTTTGGCAACCGAACACTGAAGCTTTCTTT CASSQVWQPNTEAFF . TRBJ1-1 . TRBV4-1
TGTGCCAGTAGTTCCCAGGGGGCAGATACGCAGTATTTT CASSSQGADTQYF TRBD1 TRBJ2-3 few TRBV19
TGTGCCAGCAGTAACCGGAGGGACACTGAAGCTTTCTTT CASSNRRDTEAFF . TRBJ1-1 . TRBV27
TGTGCCACCAAGAAGACAGGGGAGAACACTGAAGCTTTCTTT CATKKTGENTEAFF TRBD1 TRBJ1-1 . TRBV24-1
TGTGCCAGCAGAACAACAGGGGGCGGCTATGGCTACACCTTC CASRTTGGGYGYTF TRBD1 TRBJ1-2 . TRBV5-8
TGCAGCGCCGTACTAGCGGGAGGGTACGAGCAGTACTTC CSAVLAGGYEQYF TRBD2 TRBJ2-7 . TRBV29-1
TGCAGTGCCCCCCTGGGAGCCGAGCAGTACTTC CSAPLGAEQYF . TRBJ2-7 . TRBV20-1
TGCGCCAGCAGCTCCCGACAGGGGCATAAAAACATTCAGTACTTC CASSSRQGHKNIQYF TRBD1 TRBJ2-4 . TRBV5-1
TGTGCCAGCAGCCCCCGTGGGGGGACAGGGACCTACGAGCAGTACTTC CASSPRGGTGTYEQYF TRBD1 TRBJ2-7 . TRBV9
TGTGCCAGCAGTTTGGCTGAGACCCAGTACTTC CASSLAETQYF . TRBJ2-5 . TRBV28
TGTGCCAGCAGCCAAGCGAGCGGGAGCTCCTACAATGAGCAGTTCTTC CASSQASGSSYNEQFF TRBD2 TRBJ2-1 . TRBV4-2
TGTGCCAGCAGTTTACGGGGATACACTGAAGCTTTCTTT CASSLRGYTEAFF . TRBJ1-1 . TRBV27
TGTGCCAGCTCCACCAACAGGGATAGCAATCAGCCCCAGCATTTT CASSTNRDSNQPQHF . TRBJ1-5 once TRBV18